The 21 T cell receptor beta chains below all came from one sample that was sequenced in a study of cytomegalovirus exposure and HLA in healthy donors. Data came from immunoSEQ multiplex PCR; TCRdb stores just in-frame clones and leaves some out. The data hold 35,000 to 50,000 clones, with approximately 93% observed a single time. The sequencing input was PBMCs. Receptors were obtained from a woman aged 18 to 35 in good health and CMV-seronegative.

The gene calls are TRBV5-5 and TRBJ2-3; the match to TRBD1 covers 8 bases. V dropped 5 bases and J dropped 2; count of bases not matched to a gene: 7. The CDR3 consists of 15 residues. Germline assignment: CDR1 SGHKS and CDR2 YYEKEE (reference sequence). The CDR3 reads CASSPGTGITDTQYF. CDR3 sequence (DNA): TGTGCCAGCAGTCCCGGGACAGGCATCACAGATACGCAGTATTTT. Looking up the rest from reference TRBV5-5 and TRBJ2-3 gives the full variable domain: DAGVTQSPTHLIKTRGQQVTLRCSPISGHKSVSWYQQVLGQGPQFIFQYYEKEERGRGNFPDRFSARQFPNYSSELNVNALLLGDSALYLCASSPGTGITDTQYFGPGTRLTVL.

The rearrangement joins TRBV15 to TRBJ1-1, with D uncertain. V shed 8 bases and J shed 8 bases, with 3 bases lying between them. Germline CDR1 reads LNHNV; CDR2 reads YYDKDF (reference sequence). There are 8 residues in the CDR3. For the CDR3, the DNA is TGTGCCACCTCGGAAGCTTTCTTT. Translated, it gives CATSEAFF.

V and J are TRBV6-1 and TRBJ2-7; weak D call: TRBD2 (5 bases). This CDR3 comprises 14 residues. Germline V lookup: CDR1 MNHNS, CDR2 SASEGT. Trimming took off 2 bases at V and 3 bases at J, with 11 bases between the two ends. The CDR3 DNA sequence: TGTGCCAGCAGTGAACCCCGGGGTGGCTACGAGCAGTACTTC. As protein: CASSEPRGGYEQYF.

This clone occurred once. Other nucleotide sequences from this sample produce the same CDR3. This sequence joins TRBV19 and TRBJ1-5; tentative D call: TRBD1 (6 bases). The ends were cut back, 1 base at V and 2 bases at J, with 6 bases in the middle. This CDR3 is 14 amino acids long. The germline CDR1 and CDR2 sequences are LNHDA and SQIVND (reference sequence). The CDR3, as DNA: TGTGCCAGTAGTATAGCAGGGGGCAATCAGCCCCAGCATTTT. Encoded protein: CASSIAGGNQPQHF.

The J gene is TRBJ2-1, the V gene TRBV18, with a possible D match to TRBD1 (6 bases). The germline V gene encodes CDR1 KGHSH and CDR2 LQKENI. The CDR3 sequence is 16 residues long. V gave up 2 bases and J gave up 5 bases, with 16 bases separating them. The CDR3 DNA reads TGTGCCAGCTCACCAACAGGGTCCCTTACCAACAATGAGCAGTTCTTC. Its protein product is CASSPTGSLTNNEQFF.

This chain connects TRBV28 to TRBJ1-5; D is unclear. The CDR3 is 15 amino acids. The V end was cut by 2 bases, the J end by 2 bases, with 10 bases between. Germline assignment: CDR1 MDHEN and CDR2 SYDVKM. CDR3 region: CASSLGFLGNQPQHF. As DNA, the CDR3 is TGTGCCAGCAGTTTAGGTTTCTTAGGCAATCAGCCCCAGCATTTT.

V usage is TRBV28 and J usage is TRBJ2-1; weak D call: TRBD1 (6 bases). This CDR3 region has 14 residues. From germline, CDR1 is MDHEN and CDR2 SYDVKM. Trimming removed 3 bases from V and 3 bases from J, with 9 bases in between. CDR3 sequence (DNA): TGTGCCAGCAGTTTGGCAGGGGACTACAATGAGCAGTTCTTC. Translation gives CASSLAGDYNEQFF. Complete variable domain (other parts from reference TRBV28 and TRBJ2-1): DVKVTQSSRYLVKRTGEKVFLECVQDMDHENMFWYRQDPGLGLRLIYFSYDVKMKEKGDIPEGYSVSREKKERFSLILESASTNQTSMYLCASSLAGDYNEQFFGPGTRLTVL.

This chain connects TRBV4-1 to TRBJ2-7; D call uncertain. Germline V lookup: CDR1 MGHRA, CDR2 YSYEKL. The V end was cut by 0 bases, the J end by 7 bases, with 4 bases between. The CDR3 has 11 amino acids. CDR3 sequence reads: CASSQEEEQYF. For the CDR3, the DNA is TGCGCCAGCAGCCAAGAAGAGGAGCAGTACTTC.

This rearrangement joins TRBV19 to TRBJ2-1; 8 bases map to TRBD1. CDR1 is LNHDA, CDR2 SQIVND, per germline (reference sequence). J lost 4 bases, V lost 8 bases, and 4 bases had no gene match. The CDR3 has 13 amino acids. The CDR3 DNA reads as TGTGCCAGTGGCAGGGGGCAGTACAATGAGCAGTTCTTC. It is translated as CASGRGQYNEQFF.

The V call is TRBV5-1, the J call TRBJ2-2; perhaps TRBD2 as D (6 bases). Germline V CDR1 and CDR2: SGHRS, YFSETQ. CDR3 length: 15 amino acids. With 4 bases removed from V and 1 base from J, the gap between germline ends came to 11 bases. CDR3 residues: CASSTRDLNTGELFF. The CDR3 bases are TGCGCCAGCAGCACCCGGGACTTGAACACCGGGGAGCTGTTTTTT.

This chain joins TRBV5-4 and TRBJ2-5, with TRBD2 matching 13 bases. V gave up 0 bases and J gave up 4 bases; unmatched junction bases: 0. The CDR3 spans 15 residues. The germline V gene encodes CDR1 SGHNT and CDR2 YYREEE (reference sequence). Written as DNA, the CDR3 is TGTGCCAGCAGCTTGGGGACTAGCGGGAGAGAGACCCAGTACTTC. Translation gives CASSLGTSGRETQYF.

The CDR3 DNA is TGTGCCAGCAGGACAGGGCTTGGGGCCAACGTCCTGACTTTC. Its protein is CASRTGLGANVLTF. The rearrangement joins TRBV6-5 to TRBJ2-6; 7 nucleotides align to TRBD1. Germline V gene lookup returns CDR1 MNHEY and CDR2 SVGAGI. The J segment lost 3 bases and the V segment lost 6 bases, leaving 2 bases of the junction unmatched. The CDR3 sequence is 14 residues long.

The V call is TRBV7-9, the J call TRBJ1-2, with 8 bases aligning to TRBD1. CDR3 size: 16 residues. Germline CDR1 is SEHNR and CDR2 is FQNEAQ (reference sequence). Unmatched junction bases numbered 8, after V lost 5 bases and J lost 0 bases. The CDR3 DNA reads TGTGCCAGCAGCCCCGGGACAGGAGCTTCTAACTATGGCTACACCTTC. Protein: CASSPGTGASNYGYTF. The entire variable domain, with the rest obtained from reference TRBV7-9 and TRBJ1-2, is as follows: DTGVSQNPRHKITKRGQNVTFRCDPISEHNRLYWYRQTLGQGPEFLTYFQNEAQLEKSRLLSDRFSAERPKGSFSTLEIQRTEQGDSAMYLCASSPGTGASNYGYTFGSGTRLTVV.

The chain is built from TRBV5-1 and TRBJ2-1; 12 bases fit TRBD1. The CDR3 has 17 residues. V lost 4 bases to trimming and J lost 7 bases; unmatched junction nucleotides: 12. The germline V gene has CDR1 SGHRS and CDR2 YFSETQ. The CDR3 coding sequence is TGCGCCAGCAGCCTTAACCCCTCGGGACAGGGGGCGAATGAGCAGTTCTTC. Translating it yields CASSLNPSGQGANEQFF. Filled out from reference TRBV5-1 and TRBJ2-1, the complete variable domain reads KAGVTQTPRYLIKTRGQQVTLSCSPISGHRSVSWYQQTPGQGLQFLFEYFSETQRNKGNFPGRFSGRQFSNSRSEMNVSTLELGDSALYLCASSLNPSGQGANEQFFGPGTRLTVL.

This chain's CDR3 is CASSPRAGELSGNTIYF. Here the CDR3 DNA reads TGTGCCAGCTCACCACGGGCAGGGGAACTCTCTGGAAACACCATATATTTT. J is TRBJ1-3 and V is TRBV18, with D possibly TRBD1 on 6 matching bases. This CDR3 comprises 17 residues. Looked up from germline, CDR1 is KGHSH and CDR2 is LQKENI. Trimming took 1 base from V and 0 from J, leaving 13 bases between them.

This rearrangement joins TRBV10-1 to TRBJ2-7; 9 bases are shared with TRBD1. Germline loops: CDR1 WNHNN, CDR2 SYGVQD (reference sequence). The CDR3 has 15 amino acids. V lost 4 bases, J lost 0 bases, and 4 bases stayed unmatched. DNA for the CDR3: TGCGCCAGCAGTGGCGGGACAGGGCTCTCCTACGAGCAGTACTTC. Protein: CASSGGTGLSYEQYF.

The genes are TRBV7-9 and TRBJ1-1, with TRBD1 matching over 9 bases. After removal of 5 bases from V and 0 bases from J, the junction contained 4 bases not matched to a gene. CDR1 and CDR2 from the germline V gene are SEHNR and FQNEAQ (reference sequence). The CDR3 length is 15 residues. The CDR3 spells CASSPGTGLNTEAFF. The CDR3, as DNA: TGTGCCAGCAGCCCTGGGACAGGGCTGAACACTGAAGCTTTCTTT.

The chain recombines TRBV5-5 with TRBJ1-1; no definite D call. The germline V gene has CDR1 SGHKS and CDR2 YYEKEE (reference sequence). The CDR3 has 13 residues. The V and J ends lost 0 bases and 4 bases respectively, with 7 bases between them. The CDR3, as DNA: TGTGCCAGCAGCTTGGGGGCGGGCACTGAAGCTTTCTTT. Translating it yields CASSLGAGTEAFF.

The chain has TRBV7-9 and TRBJ2-7, with 10 positions matching TRBD2. V shed 5 bases and J 2 bases; nucleotides not matched to a gene: 3. In germline, CDR1 is SEHNR, CDR2 FQNEAQ (reference sequence). The CDR3 has 14 amino acids. CDR3 sequence reads: CASSRTSGTYEQYF. DNA for the CDR3: TGTGCCAGCAGCCGGACTAGCGGAACCTACGAGCAGTACTTC.

J is TRBJ1-1 and V is TRBV28; 8 positions agree with TRBD1. This CDR3 has 13 residues. Germline loops: CDR1 MDHEN, CDR2 SYDVKM. With V trimmed by 7 bases and J by 11 bases, 12 bases remained unmatched. CDR3 DNA sequence: TGTGCCAGCAATCCACCGGACAGGGCAATGGCTTTCTTT. This codes for CASNPPDRAMAFF.

The chain couples TRBV6-6 to TRBJ1-1; D unclear. Germline lookup yields CDR1 MNHNY and CDR2 SVGAGI (reference sequence). The CDR3 has 14 amino acids. Trimming shortened V by 7 bases and J by 5 bases, and 17 bases separated the two germline ends. CDR3: CASTSQTGGTEAFF. The CDR3, as DNA: TGTGCCAGCACCTCCCAGACGGGAGGGACTGAAGCTTTCTTT.